The 24 T cell receptor beta chains in this list originate from one sample, sequenced in a study of blood T cells in healthy people across ages. Through a sample-barcoded 5' primer and a J-beta primer mix, a second PCR was run for about 7 to 12 cycles. TCRdb processed the 5' RACE reads anew with MiXCR; each CDR3 protein has one entry. This table has 1.5 million to 2 million distinct CDR3 sequences, 28% appearing once. Material for sequencing was blood. Receptors were obtained from a woman younger than 45 in good health.

The chain carries TRBV29-1 and TRBJ2-3, with D perhaps TRBD2 (7 bases). Germline CDR1 is SQVTM and CDR2 is ANQGSEA. The V end lost 4 bases, the J end lost 0 bases, and 20 bases lay between the germline ends. The CDR3 sequence is 17 residues long. The chain's CDR3 is CSVAKNGGTFSTDTQYF. The CDR3 DNA follows: TGCAGCGTTGCCAAAAACGGGGGGACATTTAGCACAGATACGCAGTATTTT.

With regard to this clonotype: A read error is possible here, since a much larger clone lies one base away. The CDR3 loop is CASSTRTSPLHF. The CDR3 coding sequence is TGTGCCAGCAGTACCAGGACATCACCCCTCCACTTT. The V and J genes are TRBV12-3 or TRBV12-4 and TRBJ1-6; a possible D gene is TRBD1 (5 bases). The CDR3 runs 12 residues. V lost 5 bases and J lost 10, with 9 bases in between.

This clonotype has a count of ten or more. The gene calls are TRBV29-1 and TRBJ2-1; 13 bases are shared with TRBD2. From germline, CDR1 is SQVTM and CDR2 ANQGSEA. The CDR3 contains 14 residues. V lost 7 bases to trimming and J lost 9 bases; unmatched junction nucleotides: 9. The DNA of the CDR3 is TGCAGCGCCGTGGGGACTAGCGGGGTTCTTGAGCAGTTCTTC. It is translated as CSAVGTSGVLEQFF.

This chain joins TRBV28 and TRBJ2-3; TRBD1 agrees at 7 bases. V shed 7 bases and J 7 bases; nucleotides not matched to a gene: 11. The CDR3 spans 14 residues. Germline V CDR1 and CDR2: MDHEN, SYDVKM. In DNA form, the CDR3 reads TGTGCCAGCACCAATACAGGGGACGGGAATACGCAGTATTTT. Its translation: CASTNTGDGNTQYF.

This clonotype was detected many times. The chain recombines TRBV7-4 with TRBJ2-7; 11 bases are shared with TRBD2. CDR3 size: 19 residues. Losses at the gene ends were 0 bases for V and 5 bases for J; bases not matched to a gene: 15. CDR1 SGHVT and CDR2 SQSDAQ come from the germline V gene. In DNA form, the CDR3 reads TGTGCCAGCAGCTTAGCTAACGCGGGACTAGCGGTAGAGGGGAACGAGCAGTACTTC. This gives the protein CASSLANAGLAVEGNEQYF.

This clonotype was seen more than once but under ten times. The rearrangement uses TRBV15 and TRBJ1-5; D is unresolved. The CDR3 has 12 amino acids. V dropped 6 bases and J dropped 3 bases, with 6 bases sitting between them. Germline V gives CDR1 LNHNV, CDR2 YYDKDF (reference sequence). The CDR3 nucleotides read TGTGCCACCAGTCAGTACAATCAGCCCCAGCATTTT. Protein product: CATSQYNQPQHF.

Turning to this clonotype: It may be a read error: a sequence one base away is much more abundant. The chain is built from TRBV24-1 and TRBJ2-5; 9 bases agree with TRBD1. TRBJ2-7 explains the end of the DNA better; the J call may be wrong. Looked up from germline, CDR1 is KGHDR and CDR2 is SFDVKD. This CDR3 contains 16 residues. The CDR3 spells CATSDSAGTGCYEQYF. CDR3 bases: TGTGCCACCAGTGATTCCGCCGGGACAGGGTGCTACGAGCAGTACTTC.

With respect to this clonotype: At one of its ends the junction is not consistent with the germline gene, which may arise from a read error. The V call is TRBV27, the J call TRBJ1-2; D unclear. The CDR3 runs to 13 residues. The germline gives CDR1 MNHEY, CDR2 SMNVEV (reference sequence). The CDR3 sequence is CASSLGVGYDYTF. CDR3 DNA: TGTGCCAGCAGTTTAGGCGTCGGCTATGACTACACCTTC.

V gene TRBV7-9 combines with J gene TRBJ2-5; D remains ambiguous. This CDR3 spans 14 amino acids. Germline assignment: CDR1 SEHNR and CDR2 FQNEAQ (reference sequence). Trimming cost V 1 base and J 2 bases, with 8 bases left between them. The DNA for the CDR3 is TGTGCCAGCAGCTTAGGACTGGAGCAAGAGACCCAGTACTTC. Translated: CASSLGLEQETQYF.

This clonotype has more than one count but fewer than ten. The V call is TRBV18, the J call TRBJ2-7; D gene ambiguous. CDR1 KGHSH and CDR2 LQKENI come from the germline V gene. V was pared by 6 bases and J by 0 bases, with 24 bases between. CDR3 length: 18 amino acids. CDR3 protein: CASSSTVVGATSSYEQYF. CDR3 nucleotides: TGTGCCAGCTCTTCCACGGTTGTTGGCGCCACAAGCTCCTACGAGCAGTACTTC.

The chain combines TRBV3-1 with TRBJ1-1; D remains unclear. The CDR3 has 17 amino acids. Trimming removed 0 bases from V and 5 bases from J, with 19 bases in between. Germline CDR1 reads LGHDT; CDR2 reads YNNKEL (reference sequence). Here the CDR3 reads CASSQDRSTRRRTEAFF. DNA for the CDR3: TGTGCCAGCAGCCAAGATCGATCTACGAGGAGGAGGACTGAAGCTTTCTTT.

This clonotype was recorded at least ten times. The chain joins TRBV5-4 to TRBJ2-3; 13 positions match TRBD2. The CDR3 runs to 14 residues. The germline CDR1 and CDR2 sequences are SGHNT and YYREEE (reference sequence). The V gene end was trimmed by 7 bases and the J gene end by 1 base; junction bases not matched to a gene: 0. CDR3 residues: CASGLAGGTDTQYF. CDR3 bases: TGTGCCAGCGGACTAGCGGGAGGCACAGATACGCAGTATTTT.

There are many counts of this clonotype. An end of the junction does not agree with germline; a read error may underlie this. This rearrangement joins TRBV5-1 to TRBJ2-7, with 8 bases that match TRBD1. Per the germline V gene, CDR1 is SGHRS and CDR2 is YFSETQ. This CDR3 has 12 residues. CDR3 loop: CASTGGSYEQYF. In DNA form, the CDR3 reads TGTGCCAGCACAGGGGGGTCCTACGAGCAGTACTTC.

The sample holds a few counts of this clonotype. Given a much more abundant clone one base away, this may be a read error. As DNA, the CDR3 is TGCAGCGCAATTCGACAGCAACAAAATTACGAGCAGTTCTTC. It is translated as CSAIRQQQNYEQFF. The chain couples TRBV29-1 to TRBJ2-1; D might be TRBD1 (5 bases). Looked up from germline, CDR1 is SQVTM and CDR2 is ANQGSEA. V was cut by 7 bases and J by 10 bases, with 23 bases left in between. This CDR3 spans 14 amino acids.

At least ten counts were recorded for this clonotype. V and J are TRBV7-2 and TRBJ2-5, with D unclear. The germline V gene encodes CDR1 SGHTA and CDR2 FQGNSA. Deletions cut 2 bases from V and 5 bases from J, with 12 bases between. The CDR3 has 14 amino acids. The chain's CDR3 is CASSLPSRRETQYF. DNA of the CDR3: TGTGCCAGCAGCTTACCATCGCGGCGGGAGACCCAGTACTTC.

Many counts were recorded for this clonotype. The rearrangement joins TRBV7-9 to TRBJ2-5; TRBD2 might be the D (5 bases). Germline-derived CDR1 and CDR2 are SEHNR and FQNEAQ (reference sequence). V dropped 5 bases and J dropped 3 bases, with 13 bases sitting between them. The CDR3 covers 14 residues. The DNA of the CDR3 is TGTGCCAGCAGCGCCGATTATAGCGAAGAGACCCAGTACTTC. This codes for CASSADYSEETQYF. Full variable domain (outside the CDR3, taken from reference TRBV7-9 and TRBJ2-5): DTGVSQNPRHKITKRGQNVTFRCDPISEHNRLYWYRQTLGQGPEFLTYFQNEAQLEKSRLLSDRFSAERPKGSFSTLEIQRTEQGDSAMYLCASSADYSEETQYFGPGTRLLVL.

This clonotype was counted ten times or more. The genes are TRBV7-2 and TRBJ2-6; no definite D call. The CDR3 length is 15 residues. Per germline, CDR1 SGHTA and CDR2 FQGNSA. V was trimmed by 5 bases and J by 2 bases, leaving 10 bases between them. CDR3 region: CASSPGWAGANVLTF. In DNA form, the CDR3 reads TGTGCCAGCAGCCCCGGATGGGCTGGGGCCAACGTCCTGACTTTC.

The rearrangement uses TRBV20-1 and TRBJ2-1; 13 bases line up with TRBD2. Germline-derived CDR1 and CDR2 are DFQATT and SNEGSKA (reference sequence). The CDR3 runs 17 residues. Trimming cost V 0 bases and J 0 bases; bases outside gene matches: 2. The CDR3 reads CSARETSGRGSYNEQFF. CDR3 bases: TGCAGTGCTAGAGAAACTAGCGGGAGGGGCTCCTACAATGAGCAGTTCTTC.

This clonotype was counted many times. The rearrangement uses TRBV6-5 and TRBJ2-5; a weak D match, TRBD1 (7 bases). Germline V CDR1 and CDR2: MNHEY, SVGAGI. The CDR3 is 15 residues long. V was clipped by 5 bases and J by 7 bases, with 20 bases between them. The CDR3 DNA is TGTGCCAGCAGTCGCGGGACAGAGAGGTCTAGGACCCAGTACTTC. Its protein is CASSRGTERSRTQYF.

In its sample, this clonotype was seen a few times. A much larger clonotype is one base distant, so this may be a read error. This chain links TRBV7-9 with TRBJ2-5; possibly TRBD2 for D (6 bases). V lost 10 bases and J lost 11, with 23 bases in between. The germline CDR1 and CDR2 sequences are SEHNR and FQNEAQ (reference sequence). This CDR3 region has 13 residues. The CDR3, as DNA: TGTGCCAACAGTTCGAGTCAGGGCGGGGAGCAGTACTTC. This codes for CANSSSQGGEQYF.

This clonotype showed up just a few times. The chain combines TRBV3-1 with TRBJ2-1, with 9 bases identical to TRBD2. V lost 1 base to trimming and J lost 12 bases; unmatched junction nucleotides: 7. This CDR3 spans 14 amino acids. CDR1 is LGHDT, CDR2 YNNKEL, per germline (reference sequence). The CDR3 DNA follows: TGTGCCAGCAGCCAAGTGAGTAGCGGGGGCATGCAGTTCTTC. It yields the protein CASSQVSSGGMQFF.

The rearrangement links TRBV3-1 to TRBJ2-1; 7 bases align to TRBD2. Trimming removed 2 bases from V and 7 bases from J; junction bases left unmatched: 14. The CDR3 is 17 residues long. Germline V lookup: CDR1 LGHDT, CDR2 YNNKEL (reference sequence). CDR3 sequence: CASSQFLRAGVSNEQFF. The CDR3 nucleotides read TGTGCCAGCAGCCAATTCTTGCGGGCGGGAGTATCAAATGAGCAGTTCTTC.

This chain joins TRBV5-1 and TRBJ1-1; possible D gene TRBD1, 6 bases. The germline gives CDR1 SGHRS, CDR2 YFSETQ. V shed 1 base and J shed 3 bases, with 13 bases lying between them. CDR3 length: 15 residues. Written as DNA, the CDR3 is TGCGCCAGCAGCTTGAGTGGACAGACTTACACTGAAGCTTTCTTT. Translating it yields CASSLSGQTYTEAFF. Full variable domain (rest looked up from reference TRBV5-1 and TRBJ1-1): KAGVTQTPRYLIKTRGQQVTLSCSPISGHRSVSWYQQTPGQGLQFLFEYFSETQRNKGNFPGRFSGRQFSNSRSEMNVSTLELGDSALYLCASSLSGQTYTEAFFGQGTRLTVV.

Of note for this clonotype: This may stem from a read error, because a much larger clone lies one nucleotide away. The chain combines TRBV10-1 with TRBJ2-1, with D perhaps matching TRBD2 (5 bases). Per the germline V gene, CDR1 is WNHNN and CDR2 is SYGVQD (reference sequence). V lost 2 bases, J lost 13 bases, and 15 bases lay in between. This CDR3 is 13 amino acids long. CDR3 amino acids: CASSEAGWETQFF. In nucleotides, the CDR3 is TGCGCCAGCAGTGAGGCAGGTTGGGAGACCCAGTTCTTC.